The 24 T cell receptor beta chains in this list originate from one sample, sequenced in a study of T cells in localized non-small cell lung cancer. Produced via immunoSEQ multiplex PCR; TCRdb's table is partial and in-frame only. The table shows 50,000 to 75,000 clones, with about 90% occurring only once. Sequenced here: peripheral blood, sampled before any cancer treatment. These receptors were taken from a man aged 40 to 69 with stage I squamous cell lung carcinoma.

The V and J genes are TRBV7-2 and TRBJ2-1, with 14 bases lining up with TRBD2. Germline V gene lookup returns CDR1 SGHTA and CDR2 FQGNSA. The length of the CDR3 is 16 residues. J lost 6 bases, V lost 5 bases, and 6 bases had no gene match. The DNA of the CDR3 is TGTGCCAGCAGCAAATTGGGACTAGCGGGAGCCAATGAGCAGTTCTTC. It is translated as CASSKLGLAGANEQFF.

V and J are TRBV5-1 and TRBJ1-2; D gene ambiguous. The CDR3 consists of 14 residues. From germline, CDR1 is SGHRS and CDR2 YFSETQ. V gave up 2 bases and J gave up 1 base, with 9 bases separating them. The chain's CDR3 is CASSFDGFNYGYTF. DNA of the CDR3: TGCGCCAGCAGCTTCGATGGGTTTAACTATGGCTACACCTTC.

V is TRBV9 and J is TRBJ1-2; no clear D. The CDR3 totals 13 residues. Per germline, CDR1 SGDLS and CDR2 YYNGEE. Between the trimmed V and J ends, which lost 0 bases and 5 bases, there was a span of 8 bases. CDR3 region: CASSVGTQYGYTF. DNA for the CDR3: TGTGCCAGCAGCGTAGGGACTCAGTATGGCTACACCTTC.

A single count supports this clone. CDR3 residues: CASSYPGSTEAFF. CDR3 DNA sequence: TGTGCCAGCAGTTACCCAGGGAGCACTGAAGCTTTCTTT. The chain uses TRBV6-5 and TRBJ1-1; D is perhaps TRBD1 (5 bases). The germline V gene has CDR1 MNHEY and CDR2 SVGAGI. The ends were cut back, 2 bases at V and 4 bases at J, with 8 bases in the middle. The CDR3 contains 13 residues.

This clone was counted only a few times. This chain connects TRBV7-8 to TRBJ1-3; no clear D gene. V was clipped by 3 bases and J by 0 bases, with 9 bases between them. Germline V gene sequence: CDR1 SGHVS, CDR2 FQNEAQ. This CDR3 is 15 amino acids long. This chain's CDR3 is CASSLSGFSGNTIYF. DNA for the CDR3: TGTGCCAGCAGCTTGTCAGGATTCTCTGGAAACACCATATATTTT. Together with reference TRBV7-8 and TRBJ1-3, the CDR3 gives the full variable domain: GAGVSQSPRYKVAKRGQDVALRCDPISGHVSLFWYQQALGQGPEFLTYFQNEAQLDKSGLPSDRFFAERPEGSVSTLKIQRTQQEDSAVYLCASSLSGFSGNTIYFGEGSWLTVV.

This clone appeared a single time. The chain is built from TRBV5-1 and TRBJ1-2; no clear D. This CDR3 comprises 14 residues. The V end was cut by 0 bases, the J end by 3 bases, with 9 bases between. CDR1 SGHRS and CDR2 YFSETQ come from the germline V gene. The CDR3 loop is CASSLAGFDYGYTF. The CDR3 region has the DNA TGCGCCAGCAGCTTGGCCGGGTTCGACTATGGCTACACCTTC.

This clone has just one count. The rearrangement links TRBV30 to TRBJ2-7; D uncertain. Trimming removed 5 bases at V and 6 bases at J, with 11 bases between. The CDR3 extends over 11 amino acids. Germline V gives CDR1 GTSNPN, CDR2 SVGIG (reference sequence). The CDR3 DNA sequence: TGTGCCTGGTTTGTGGGTGGCGAGCAGTACTTC. Translating it yields CAWFVGGEQYF.

This clone is a singleton in its sample. The rearrangement links TRBV28 to TRBJ2-7; possible D gene TRBD1, 6 bases. The germline CDR1 and CDR2 sequences are MDHEN and SYDVKM. The CDR3 totals 14 residues. Trimming pared 6 bases from V and 0 bases from J, leaving 12 bases between. The chain's CDR3 is CASRIQGFSYEQYF. The CDR3 nucleotides read TGTGCCAGCAGGATACAGGGTTTCTCCTACGAGCAGTACTTC.

V gene TRBV2 combines with J gene TRBJ1-6; 10 bases line up with TRBD1. The germline CDR1 and CDR2 sequences are SNHLY and FYNNEI. Trimming cost V 6 bases and J 10 bases; bases outside gene matches: 9. This CDR3 is built from 15 residues. The CDR3 spells CASRAGTGVESPLHF. As DNA, the CDR3 is TGTGCCAGCAGGGCAGGGACAGGGGTTGAGTCACCCCTCCACTTT.

The chain employs TRBV2 and TRBJ2-7; D not resolved. This CDR3 spans 13 amino acids. Looked up from germline, CDR1 is SNHLY and CDR2 is FYNNEI. V was cut by 3 bases and J by 6 bases, with 12 bases left in between. The CDR3 loop reads CASSEYERSEQYF. CDR3 bases: TGTGCCAGCAGTGAGTATGAGAGGTCCGAGCAGTACTTC.

The V call is TRBV13, the J call TRBJ2-1; D unclear. V dropped 4 bases and J dropped 7 bases, with 14 bases sitting between them. The germline V gene encodes CDR1 PRHDT and CDR2 FYEKMQ (reference sequence). This CDR3 has 14 amino acids. CDR3 coding DNA: TGTGCCAGCAGCTCCTCCCGAAGAACGAATGAGCAGTTCTTC. Translation: CASSSSRRTNEQFF.

This clone was seen a single time. This sequence joins TRBV10-2 and TRBJ2-1; the match to TRBD2 covers 15 bases. Germline V lookup: CDR1 WSHSY, CDR2 SAAADI. The CDR3 runs 17 residues. The V segment lost 3 bases and the J segment 7 bases; nucleotides outside the gene matches: 7. The CDR3 protein is CASSDPSGTSGRNEQFF. DNA of the CDR3: TGCGCCAGCAGTGACCCATCCGGGACTAGCGGGAGGAATGAGCAGTTCTTC.

V gene TRBV19 combines with J gene TRBJ2-1, with 10 bases lining up with TRBD2. Germline V gene sequence: CDR1 LNHDA, CDR2 SQIVND (reference sequence). Germline trimming cut 4 bases from V and 3 bases from J; bases unmatched to any gene: 0. The CDR3 covers 14 residues. Here the CDR3 reads CASSTSGGYNEQFF. The CDR3 bases are TGTGCCAGTAGTACTAGCGGGGGCTACAATGAGCAGTTCTTC.

V is TRBV9 and J is TRBJ2-1; no reliable D call. The germline V gene encodes CDR1 SGDLS and CDR2 YYNGEE. The CDR3 is made up of 15 amino acids. Trimming removed 0 bases at V and 5 bases at J, with 12 bases between. The DNA of the CDR3 is TGTGCCAGCAGCGTAGGGGGTAGCTACCACAATGAGCAGTTCTTC. Amino acid sequence: CASSVGGSYHNEQFF.

V usage is TRBV9 and J usage is TRBJ2-7; either TRBD1 or TRBD2 may supply D (5 bases each). The CDR3 has 16 residues. Germline V CDR1 and CDR2: SGDLS, YYNGEE. V was trimmed by 0 bases and J by 5 bases, leaving 18 bases between them. The CDR3 loop is CASSVDPAGARNEQYF. CDR3 DNA: TGTGCCAGCAGCGTAGACCCGGCCGGGGCCCGGAACGAGCAGTACTTC.

The chain combines TRBV11-2 with TRBJ2-2; perhaps D is TRBD1 or TRBD2 (6 bases each). The germline CDR1 and CDR2 sequences are SGHAT and FQNNGV. The V end lost 5 bases, the J end lost 2 bases, and 15 bases lay between the germline ends. The CDR3 is 16 residues long. DNA of the CDR3: TGTGCCAGCAGCCTAAGGCCGGGGGCTAACACCGGGGAGCTGTTTTTT. It translates to CASSLRPGANTGELFF.

This clone was picked up a small number of times. The rearrangement links TRBV7-9 to TRBJ1-5; D gene uncertain. Between the trimmed V and J ends, which lost 5 bases and 9 bases, there was a span of 11 bases. The germline V gene encodes CDR1 SEHNR and CDR2 FQNEAQ (reference sequence). The CDR3 consists of 12 residues. CDR3 region: CASSGYEGPQHF. The CDR3 coding sequence is TGTGCCAGCAGCGGGTACGAGGGGCCCCAGCATTTT.

The chain carries TRBV7-8 and TRBJ2-2, with 11 bases matching TRBD2. The trim removed 0 bases at V and 5 bases at J, leaving 2 bases unmatched. This CDR3 has 16 residues. CDR1 is SGHVS, CDR2 FQNEAQ, per germline. CDR3 sequence (DNA): TGTGCCAGCAGCTTAGCTCGACTAGCGGGGACCGGGGAGCTGTTTTTT. This encodes CASSLARLAGTGELFF.

This chain connects TRBV9 to TRBJ2-7; D possibly uses TRBD1 or TRBD2 (5 bases each). Germline V CDR1 and CDR2: SGDLS, YYNGEE. The V end was cut by 0 bases, the J end by 3 bases, with 16 bases between. The CDR3 runs 16 residues. The CDR3 region is CASSVGVWGTSYEQYF. As DNA, the CDR3 is TGTGCCAGCAGCGTAGGAGTTTGGGGGACCAGCTACGAGCAGTACTTC.

This clone is termed large. V is TRBV28 and J is TRBJ1-3, with a possible D match to TRBD1 (6 bases). Per the germline V gene, CDR1 is MDHEN and CDR2 is SYDVKM. This CDR3 comprises 16 residues. Trimming took off 7 bases at V and 4 bases at J, with 20 bases between the two ends. CDR3 sequence: CASTGQQGVAGNTIYF. The CDR3 nucleotides read TGTGCCAGCACGGGACAACAGGGTGTAGCCGGAAACACCATATATTTT.

This chain joins TRBV5-5 and TRBJ2-3; D not resolved. V was clipped by 0 bases and J by 1 base, with 3 bases between them. CDR3 size: 13 residues. Germline lookup yields CDR1 SGHKS and CDR2 YYEKEE (reference sequence). In DNA form, the CDR3 reads TGTGCCAGCAGCTTGGATCGCACAGATACGCAGTATTTT. This sequence encodes CASSLDRTDTQYF.

The V and J genes are TRBV19 and TRBJ2-5; TRBD1 or TRBD2 may be the D gene (5 bases each). With 4 bases removed from V and 5 bases from J, the gap between germline ends came to 8 bases. The length of the CDR3 is 12 residues. The germline V gene encodes CDR1 LNHDA and CDR2 SQIVND (reference sequence). CDR3 sequence (DNA): TGTGCCAGTAGTACCGAGGGGGAGACCCAGTACTTC. Amino acid sequence: CASSTEGETQYF.

The CDR3 spells CASSYLQLEQPQHF. Written as DNA, the CDR3 is TGTGCCAGCAGTTACCTTCAGTTAGAACAGCCCCAGCATTTT. The chain recombines TRBV6-5 with TRBJ1-5, with D unresolved. Germline CDR1 MNHEY, CDR2 SVGAGI. The CDR3 length is 14 residues. The ends were cut back, 2 bases at V and 7 bases at J, with 12 bases in the middle.

This clone was detected only a few times. The genes are TRBV11-3 and TRBJ2-3, with 13 bases that match TRBD2. CDR1 and CDR2 from the germline V gene are SGHNT and YENEEA. The CDR3 extends over 17 amino acids. V was pared by 3 bases and J by 3 bases, with 6 bases of the junction left unmatched. The DNA of the CDR3 is TGTGCCAGCAGCTTCGGGGGGACTAGCGGGATTACAGATACGCAGTATTTT. Amino acid sequence: CASSFGGTSGITDTQYF.